This paragraph covers one T cell receptor beta chain sequence. Its antigen is not known. Germline V lookup: CDR1 SGHAT, CDR2 FQNNGV. V was pared by 10 bases and J by 5 bases, with 18 bases between. The CDR3 is 15 residues long. Diagnostic decisions used clinical symptoms, serum thyroxine and TRAb, thyroid ultrasound and orbital computed tomography. The sample belongs to a study of T cells in Graves' hyperthyroidism and ophthalmopathy. Overall study results and limits: Most clonotypes that expanded in the thyroid above 0.001 also showed up in blood.

The TCR beta CDR3 regions underwent amplification using RNA transcripts as the source. First-round RT-PCR targeting the TCR CDR3 was performed with the HTBI primer set. In TCRdb, the multiplex PCR reads were re-called with MiXCR into one record per CDR3 protein. The sample includes 600,000 to 850,000 distinct CDR3 sequences, roughly a sixth of them seen just once. The chain is built from TRBV11-2 and TRBJ1-6; D may be TRBD1 (5 bases). The source of this sequence is a woman between 50 and 59 years old with Graves' hyperthyroidism that later progressed to Graves' ophthalmopathy. Sequenced input: blood. The CDR3 sequence is CAITRGGRNNSPLHF. The CDR3 DNA follows: TGTGCCATTACACGTGGGGGTAGGAATAATTCACCCCTCCACTTT.